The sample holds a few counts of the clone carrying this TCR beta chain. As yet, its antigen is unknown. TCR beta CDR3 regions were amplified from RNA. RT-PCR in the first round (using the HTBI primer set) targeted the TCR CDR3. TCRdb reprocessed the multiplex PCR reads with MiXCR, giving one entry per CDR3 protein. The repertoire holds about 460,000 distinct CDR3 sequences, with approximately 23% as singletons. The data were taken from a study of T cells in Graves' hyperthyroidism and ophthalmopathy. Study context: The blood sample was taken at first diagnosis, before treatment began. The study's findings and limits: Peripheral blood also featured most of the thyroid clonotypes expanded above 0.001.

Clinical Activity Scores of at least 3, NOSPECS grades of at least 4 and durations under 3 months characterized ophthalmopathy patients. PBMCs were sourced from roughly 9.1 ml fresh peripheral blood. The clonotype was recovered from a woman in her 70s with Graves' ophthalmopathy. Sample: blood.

The CDR3 DNA is TGTGCCACCAGTGATCCTAGCGGGATCACCGGGGAGCTGTTTTTT. It is translated as CATSDPSGITGELFF. V is TRBV24-1 and J is TRBJ2-2; 9 bases align to TRBD2. Losses at the gene ends were 3 bases for V and 4 bases for J; bases not matched to a gene: 2. CDR3 length: 15 amino acids. Germline V gene data show CDR1 as KGHDR and CDR2 as SFDVKD.